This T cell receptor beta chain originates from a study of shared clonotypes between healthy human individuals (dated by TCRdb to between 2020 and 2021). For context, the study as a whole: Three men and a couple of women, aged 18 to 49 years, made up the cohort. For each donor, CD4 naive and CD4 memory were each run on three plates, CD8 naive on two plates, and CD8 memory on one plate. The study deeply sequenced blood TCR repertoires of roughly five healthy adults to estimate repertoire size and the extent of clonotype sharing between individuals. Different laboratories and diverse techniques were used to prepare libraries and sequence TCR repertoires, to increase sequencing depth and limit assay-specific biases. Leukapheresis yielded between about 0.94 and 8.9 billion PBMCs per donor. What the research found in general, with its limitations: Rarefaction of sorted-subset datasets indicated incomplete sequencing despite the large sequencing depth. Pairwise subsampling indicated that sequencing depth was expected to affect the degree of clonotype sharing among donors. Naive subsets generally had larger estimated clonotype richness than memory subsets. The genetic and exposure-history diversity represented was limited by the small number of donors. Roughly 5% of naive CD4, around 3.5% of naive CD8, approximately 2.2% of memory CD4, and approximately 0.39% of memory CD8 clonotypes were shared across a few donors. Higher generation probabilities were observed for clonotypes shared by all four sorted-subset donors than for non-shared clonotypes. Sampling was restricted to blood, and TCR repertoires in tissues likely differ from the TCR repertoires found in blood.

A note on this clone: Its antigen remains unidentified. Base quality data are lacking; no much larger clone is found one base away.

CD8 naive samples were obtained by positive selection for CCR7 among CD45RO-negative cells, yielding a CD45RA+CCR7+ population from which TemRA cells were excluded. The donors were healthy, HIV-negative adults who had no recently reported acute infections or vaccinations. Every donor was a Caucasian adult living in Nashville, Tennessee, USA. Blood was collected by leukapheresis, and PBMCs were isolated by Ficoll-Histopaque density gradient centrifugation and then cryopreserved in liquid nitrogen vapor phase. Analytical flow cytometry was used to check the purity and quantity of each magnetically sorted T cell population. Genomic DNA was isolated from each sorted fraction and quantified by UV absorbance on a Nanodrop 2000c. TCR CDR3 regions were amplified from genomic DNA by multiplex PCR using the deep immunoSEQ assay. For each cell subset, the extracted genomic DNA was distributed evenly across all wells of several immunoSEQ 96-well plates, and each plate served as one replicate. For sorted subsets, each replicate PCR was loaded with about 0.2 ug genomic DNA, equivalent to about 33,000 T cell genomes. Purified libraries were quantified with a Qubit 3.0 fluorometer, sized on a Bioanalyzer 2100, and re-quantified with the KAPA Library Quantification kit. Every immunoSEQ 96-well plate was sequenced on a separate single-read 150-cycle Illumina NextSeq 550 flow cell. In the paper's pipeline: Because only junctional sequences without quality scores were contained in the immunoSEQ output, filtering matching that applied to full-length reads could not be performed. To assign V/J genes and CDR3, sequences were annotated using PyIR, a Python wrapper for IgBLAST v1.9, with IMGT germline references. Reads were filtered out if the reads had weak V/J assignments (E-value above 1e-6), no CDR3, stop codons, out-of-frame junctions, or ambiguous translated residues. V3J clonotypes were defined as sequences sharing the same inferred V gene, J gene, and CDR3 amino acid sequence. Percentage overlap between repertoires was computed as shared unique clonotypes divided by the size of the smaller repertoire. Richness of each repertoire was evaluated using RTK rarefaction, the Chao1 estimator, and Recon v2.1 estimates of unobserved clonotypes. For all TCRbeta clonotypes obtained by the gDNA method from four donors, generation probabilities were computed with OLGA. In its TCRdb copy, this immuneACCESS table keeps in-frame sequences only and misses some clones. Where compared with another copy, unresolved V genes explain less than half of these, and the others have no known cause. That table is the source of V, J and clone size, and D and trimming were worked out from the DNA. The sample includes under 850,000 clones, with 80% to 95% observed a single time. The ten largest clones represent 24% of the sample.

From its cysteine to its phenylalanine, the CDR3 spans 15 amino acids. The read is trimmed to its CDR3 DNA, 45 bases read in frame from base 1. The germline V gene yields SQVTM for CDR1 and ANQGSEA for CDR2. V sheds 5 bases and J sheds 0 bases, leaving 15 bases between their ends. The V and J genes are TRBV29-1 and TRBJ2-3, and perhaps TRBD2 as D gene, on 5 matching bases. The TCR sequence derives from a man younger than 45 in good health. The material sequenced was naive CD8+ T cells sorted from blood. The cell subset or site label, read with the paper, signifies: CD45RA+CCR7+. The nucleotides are TGCAGCGTTCCCAGCGGACGAACTAGCACAGATACGCAGTATTTT. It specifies CSVPSGRTSTDTQYF.